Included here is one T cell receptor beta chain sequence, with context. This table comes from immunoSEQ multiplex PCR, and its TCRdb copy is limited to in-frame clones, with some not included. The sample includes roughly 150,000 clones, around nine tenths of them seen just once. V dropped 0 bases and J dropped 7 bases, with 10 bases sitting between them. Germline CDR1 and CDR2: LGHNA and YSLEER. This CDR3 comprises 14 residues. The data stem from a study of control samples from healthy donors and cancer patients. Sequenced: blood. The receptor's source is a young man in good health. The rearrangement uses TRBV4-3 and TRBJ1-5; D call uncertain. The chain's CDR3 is CASSQDPPGQPQHF. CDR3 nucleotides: TGCGCCAGCAGCCAAGACCCCCCTGGACAGCCCCAGCATTTT.